What follows are 26 T cell receptor beta chains derived from one specimen sequenced in a study of neurological immune-mediated disorders. TCRdb processed the 5' RACE reads anew with MiXCR; each CDR3 protein has one entry. This table holds about 95,000 distinct CDR3 sequences, around 3.4% found once. Specimen: PBMCs. The receptors were sampled from a young woman with multiple sclerosis.

This clonotype has at least ten counts. This chain joins TRBV25-1 and TRBJ2-1, with 10 positions matching TRBD2. Germline V gene sequence: CDR1 MGHDK, CDR2 SYGVNS. The CDR3 has 18 amino acids. Trimming removed 0 bases from V and 4 bases from J; junction bases left unmatched: 9. The CDR3 DNA sequence: TGTGCCAGCAGTGAATATAAGATAGCGGGAGGCTTGTACAATGAGCAGTTCTTC. It is translated as CASSEYKIAGGLYNEQFF.

Many counts were recorded for this clonotype. The CDR3 sequence is CSATKTTGTYGYTF. In DNA, the CDR3 is TGCAGTGCCACAAAAACCACAGGAACCTATGGCTACACCTTC. The chain has TRBV20-1 and TRBJ1-2; D is perhaps TRBD1 (5 bases). The V end was cut by 6 bases, the J end by 4 bases, with 18 bases between. The CDR3 has 14 amino acids. From germline, CDR1 is DFQATT and CDR2 SNEGSKA (reference sequence).

This chain uses TRBV14 with TRBJ1-3, with D possibly being TRBD1 (6 bases). The CDR3 length is 16 residues. Germline loops: CDR1 SGHDN, CDR2 FVKESK. The V gene lost 4 bases and the J gene lost 7 bases, with 20 bases spanning the gap. The CDR3 reads CASSLSRGPGWNTIYF. In DNA, the CDR3 is TGTGCCAGCAGCCTTAGCAGGGGTCCGGGTTGGAACACCATATATTTT. The variable domain in full, completed from reference TRBV14 and TRBJ1-3, reads EAGVTQFPSHSVIEKGQTVTLRCDPISGHDNLYWYRRVMGKEIKFLLHFVKESKQDESGMPNNRFLAERTGGTYSTLKVQPAELEDSGVYFCASSLSRGPGWNTIYFGEGSWLTVV.

This clonotype was recorded at least ten times. This CDR3 is CASSYSRTTSAYEQYF. The CDR3 DNA reads as TGTGCCAGCAGTTACTCGCGGACGACTAGTGCTTACGAGCAGTACTTC. This chain uses TRBV6-5 with TRBJ2-7; a possible D gene is TRBD2 (6 bases). This CDR3 region has 16 residues. Germline values: CDR1 MNHEY, CDR2 SVGAGI. Trimming stripped 0 bases from V and 4 bases from J, with 16 bases between.

This clonotype was counted many times. The chain employs TRBV3-1 and TRBJ2-2; D unresolved. V gave up 1 base and J gave up 6 bases, with 3 bases separating them. The CDR3 contains 12 residues. Germline V lookup: CDR1 LGHDT, CDR2 YNNKEL (reference sequence). The CDR3 DNA sequence: TGTGCCAGCAGCCAAGCTCCCGGGGAGCTGTTTTTT. Protein sequence: CASSQAPGELFF.

The table lists this clonotype with many counts. The chain links TRBV24-1 to TRBJ2-5, with 7 bases matching TRBD1. Germline V gene data show CDR1 as KGHDR and CDR2 as SFDVKD. The CDR3 runs 15 residues. V shed 5 bases, J shed 0 bases, and the junction held 5 bases outside the gene matches. CDR3 protein: CATSGWDSDQETQYF. CDR3 DNA sequence: TGTGCCACCAGTGGGTGGGACAGCGACCAAGAGACCCAGTACTTC.

This clonotype has at least ten counts. The CDR3 bases are TGCGCCAGCAGCCAATCTTTGGGCTACCGGTTTGAGCAGTTCTTC. This codes for CASSQSLGYRFEQFF. The chain recombines TRBV4-3 with TRBJ2-1; no reliable D call. The CDR3 has 15 amino acids. The V gene's germline CDR1 is LGHNA and CDR2 YSLEER. Trimming pared 2 bases from V and 9 bases from J, leaving 17 bases between.

This clonotype was seen ten or more times. The chain uses TRBV20-1 and TRBJ2-7, with D unclear. Germline CDR1 and CDR2: DFQATT and SNEGSKA (reference sequence). The CDR3 runs to 13 residues. Trimming removed 4 bases at V and 6 bases at J, with 16 bases between. CDR3 amino acids: CSATDQALGEQYF. The DNA of the CDR3 is TGCAGTGCTACCGATCAGGCATTAGGCGAGCAGTACTTC.

This clonotype showed up many times. This sequence joins TRBV5-1 and TRBJ1-4; weak D call: TRBD1 (6 bases). The germline V and J ends were trimmed by 3 bases and 4 bases, with 16 bases remaining between them. From germline, CDR1 is SGHRS and CDR2 YFSETQ. CDR3 size: 16 residues. The DNA for the CDR3 is TGCGCCAGCAGCTCATCGGTCGGGACATATAATGAAAAACTGTTTTTT. Its protein product is CASSSSVGTYNEKLFF.

CDR3: CASSLGTSYNEQFF. The CDR3 DNA reads as TGCGCCAGCAGTCTAGGGACTTCTTACAATGAGCAGTTCTTC. The chain recombines TRBV4-3 with TRBJ2-1; a possible D gene is TRBD2 (6 bases). Germline lookup yields CDR1 LGHNA and CDR2 YSLEER. The CDR3 runs 14 residues. V was shortened by 6 bases and J by 4 bases, with 13 bases between the two germline ends.

This clonotype was detected many times. This sequence joins TRBV6-6 and TRBJ2-7, with D perhaps matching TRBD1 (6 bases). Germline V gene lookup returns CDR1 MNHNY and CDR2 SVGAGI (reference sequence). Trimming left V 6 bases short and J 5 bases short, with 14 bases between. This CDR3 region has 13 residues. Written as DNA, the CDR3 is TGTGCCAGCAGGGACATGGGACAAGACGAGCAGTACTTC. It encodes CASRDMGQDEQYF.

This clonotype was observed a few times. This could be a read error, since a much larger clone is one nucleotide away. J is TRBJ2-5 and V is TRBV6-5, with D unresolved. The germline gives CDR1 MNHEY, CDR2 SVGAGI. The CDR3 covers 11 residues. For the CDR3, the DNA is TGTGACAGCAGTTACCAAGAGACCCAGTACTTC. Protein product: CDSSYQETQYF.

This clonotype was counted between two and nine times. The chain joins TRBV7-9 to TRBJ2-3, with 8 nucleotides matching TRBD2. Trimming at V came to 5 bases and at J to 9 bases, leaving 7 bases not matched to a gene. Germline assignment: CDR1 SEHNR and CDR2 FQNEAQ (reference sequence). The CDR3 consists of 13 residues. CDR3 residues: CASSPTVAGTQYF. CDR3 in DNA: TGTGCCAGCAGCCCGACCGTAGCGGGGACGCAGTATTTT.

Ten or more counts support this clonotype. The chain has TRBV5-1 and TRBJ2-5, with TRBD2 as a possible D gene (5 bases). The CDR3 spans 15 residues. The germline V and J ends were trimmed by 2 bases and 0 bases, with 11 bases remaining between them. The germline CDR1 and CDR2 sequences are SGHRS and YFSETQ. This chain's CDR3 is CASSLIPGNQETQYF. In nucleotides, the CDR3 is TGCGCCAGCAGCTTAATACCCGGGAACCAAGAGACCCAGTACTTC.

At least ten counts were recorded for this clonotype. The chain links TRBV18 to TRBJ2-1, with 8 bases lining up with TRBD1. This CDR3 has 13 residues. CDR1 KGHSH and CDR2 LQKENI come from the germline V gene. Trimming at V came to 3 bases and at J to 6 bases, leaving 1 base not matched to a gene. The CDR3 protein is CASSPQGANEQFF. DNA of the CDR3: TGTGCCAGCTCACCCCAGGGGGCCAATGAGCAGTTCTTC.

This clonotype came up a few times. The chain has TRBV2 and TRBJ2-1; 13 bases are shared with TRBD2. CDR1 and CDR2 (germline): SNHLY, FYNNEI. V lost 7 bases, J lost 15 bases, and 6 bases stayed unmatched. The CDR3 is 12 amino acids. The CDR3 reads CASNGLAGEWFF. The DNA for the CDR3 is TGTGCCAGCAACGGACTAGCGGGGGAGTGGTTCTTC.

This clonotype was detected many times. The rearrangement links TRBV5-5 to TRBJ2-5; no reliable D call. Per the germline V gene, CDR1 is SGHKS and CDR2 is YYEKEE (reference sequence). The V end lost 1 base, the J end lost 0 bases, and 10 bases lay between the germline ends. The CDR3 consists of 15 residues. As DNA, the CDR3 is TGTGCCAGCAGCTTGTGGTATGGTAACCAAGAGACCCAGTACTTC. It is translated as CASSLWYGNQETQYF.

There are many counts of this clonotype. The V call is TRBV14, the J call TRBJ1-6; D gene uncertain. The CDR3 extends over 18 amino acids. Germline-derived CDR1 and CDR2 are SGHDN and FVKESK. The V and J ends lost 2 bases and 1 base respectively, with 15 bases between them. The CDR3 sequence is CASSQRRRRGSYNSPLHF. The CDR3 DNA sequence: TGTGCCAGCAGCCAACGGCGCAGGCGGGGATCCTATAATTCACCCCTCCACTTT.

This clonotype was observed at least ten times. V is TRBV20-1 and J is TRBJ2-7, with D hard to call. CDR1 is DFQATT and CDR2 is SNEGSKA in the germline V gene (reference sequence). The V end was cut by 4 bases, the J end by 7 bases, with 17 bases between. The CDR3 runs 13 residues. The CDR3 DNA sequence: TGCAGTGCTACACGTAACCCGCTGGGGGAGCAGTACTTC. Amino acids: CSATRNPLGEQYF.

This clonotype was observed at least ten times. V usage is TRBV7-9 and J usage is TRBJ2-1; no clear D gene. This CDR3 comprises 14 residues. Per germline, CDR1 SEHNR and CDR2 FQNEAQ (reference sequence). Deletions cut 2 bases from V and 7 bases from J, with 12 bases between. The CDR3 coding sequence is TGTGCCAGCAGCTTAAATGGCCGATTGAATGAGCAGTTCTTC. Translation: CASSLNGRLNEQFF.

This clonotype was counted many times. The chain recombines TRBV20-1 with TRBJ2-2; D is unresolved. Germline CDR1 and CDR2: DFQATT and SNEGSKA (reference sequence). Trimming took off 6 bases at V and 7 bases at J, with 15 bases between the two ends. The length of the CDR3 is 13 residues. In DNA form, the CDR3 reads TGCAGTGCCCCTCGGTCCGCCGGCGGGGAGCTGTTTTTT. This sequence encodes CSAPRSAGGELFF.

Many counts were recorded for this clonotype. This chain links TRBV12-3 or TRBV12-4 with TRBJ1-5; 8 bases match TRBD1. Trimming at V came to 5 bases and at J to 11 bases, leaving 11 bases not matched to a gene. This CDR3 spans 14 amino acids. The CDR3 DNA reads TGTGCCAGCAGTCCCGGGACAGGACTAAAGGCCCAGCATTTT. Protein: CASSPGTGLKAQHF.

This clonotype came up many times. The rearrangement uses TRBV27 and TRBJ2-7, with TRBD2 as a possible D gene (5 bases). V lost 8 bases and J 6 bases, leaving 11 bases between the germline ends. The CDR3 sequence is 11 residues long. CDR1 MNHEY and CDR2 SMNVEV come from the germline V gene (reference sequence). In nucleotides, the CDR3 is TGTGCCAGCCTATCAGGAGGCGAGCAGTACTTC. As protein: CASLSGGEQYF.

At least ten counts were recorded for this clonotype. The chain joins TRBV5-1 to TRBJ1-1; no clear D gene. V dropped 5 bases and J dropped 1 base, with 6 bases sitting between them. The CDR3 has 12 amino acids. Looked up from germline, CDR1 is SGHRS and CDR2 is YFSETQ. The CDR3 reads CASRRQNTEAFF. The CDR3, as DNA: TGCGCCAGCAGGAGACAGAACACTGAAGCTTTCTTT.

This clonotype was observed many times. The chain is built from TRBV5-6 and TRBJ1-2, with D possibly matching TRBD1 (6 bases). The germline V and J ends were trimmed by 1 base and 8 bases, with 12 bases remaining between them. Germline CDR1 SGHDT, CDR2 YYEEEE. This CDR3 spans 13 amino acids. This chain's CDR3 is CASSLTGRMGYTF. CDR3 bases: TGTGCCAGCAGCTTGACAGGGCGGATGGGCTACACCTTC.

The sample holds many counts of this clonotype. The chain recombines TRBV6-4 with TRBJ1-2; no reliable D call. Germline V gene sequence: CDR1 MRHNA, CDR2 SNTAGT. There are 14 residues in the CDR3. Trimming took 6 bases from V and 4 from J, leaving 15 bases between them. The CDR3 loop is CASSPEDGSYGYTF. The CDR3 coding sequence is TGTGCCAGCAGCCCCGAGGACGGGAGCTATGGCTACACCTTC.